This TCR beta chain was observed in a study of lymphopenia after photon versus proton radiotherapy. Here immunoSEQ multiplex PCR was the method, and the copy in TCRdb shows in-frame clones only, minus some. The sample includes tens of thousands of clones, roughly 90% of them seen just once. Trimming took 6 bases from V and 5 from J; bases not matched to a gene: 10. This CDR3 comprises 15 residues. Germline CDR1 SNHLY, CDR2 FYNNEI. The V call is TRBV2, the J call TRBJ1-2; TRBD1 aligns across 9 bases. The receptor's source is an elderly man with esophageal cancer. This material consisted of peripheral blood, taken from a patient treated with proton-based radiotherapy. DNA of the CDR3: TGTGCCAGCAGGGCTACCGGGACAGGGCCGTATGGCTACACCTTC. Amino acids: CASRATGTGPYGYTF.